Each of the 13 T cell receptor beta chains below was sequenced from the same sample in a study of T cell responses to AZD1222 COVID-19 vaccine. Generated by immunoSEQ multiplex PCR, the TCRdb table keeps only in-frame clones and is missing some. The sample lists 150,000 or so clones, around 90% occurring once. Sequences were derived from peripheral blood, sampled on day 0 of AZD1222 vaccination. These receptors all stem from an adult in good health.

This chain joins TRBV27 and TRBJ2-7; 8 bases map to TRBD1. V dropped 1 base and J dropped 2; count of bases not matched to a gene: 7. The length of the CDR3 is 16 residues. Germline CDR1 reads MNHEY; CDR2 reads SMNVEV (reference sequence). The CDR3 sequence: CASSLWKGQGTYEQYF. The CDR3, as DNA: TGTGCCAGCAGTTTATGGAAAGGACAGGGAACCTACGAGCAGTACTTC.

The chain is built from TRBV28 and TRBJ2-7, with 9 bases fitting TRBD2. Germline V lookup: CDR1 MDHEN, CDR2 SYDVKM. Losses at the gene ends were 6 bases for V and 5 bases for J; bases not matched to a gene: 2. CDR3 length equals 12 residues. The CDR3 sequence is CASSGGGDEQYF. In nucleotides, the CDR3 is TGTGCCAGCAGCGGCGGGGGGGACGAGCAGTACTTC.

The chain joins TRBV11-3 to TRBJ2-3, with D perhaps matching TRBD1 (5 bases). CDR3 size: 14 residues. Deletions cut 0 bases from V and 6 bases from J, with 10 bases between. Germline V gene lookup returns CDR1 SGHNT and CDR2 YENEEA. The CDR3 here is CASSLEGRWDTQYF. The CDR3 nucleotides read TGTGCCAGCAGCTTAGAGGGGCGGTGGGATACGCAGTATTTT. The entire variable domain, with the rest obtained from reference TRBV11-3 and TRBJ2-3, is as follows: EAGVVQSPRYKIIEKKQPVAFWCNPISGHNTLYWYLQNLGQGPELLIRYENEEAVDDSQLPKDRFSAERLKGVDSTLKIQPAELGDSAVYLCASSLEGRWDTQYFGPGTRLTVL.

The chain employs TRBV19 and TRBJ2-1, with D maybe TRBD2 (5 bases). The CDR3 has 10 residues. Trimming took off 6 bases at V and 10 bases at J, with 7 bases between the two ends. CDR1 is LNHDA and CDR2 is SQIVND in the germline V gene (reference sequence). The CDR3 nucleotides are TGTGCCAGTAGCGGCGGGGAGCAGTTCTTC. Its protein product is CASSGGEQFF.

The chain employs TRBV18 and TRBJ1-5; a weak D match, TRBD1 (5 bases). The CDR3 runs to 14 residues. From germline, CDR1 is KGHSH and CDR2 LQKENI. The V gene lost 5 bases and the J gene lost 5 bases, with 13 bases spanning the gap. The DNA of the CDR3 is TGTGCCAGCTCATTACCGGGGCCCTATCAGCCCCAGCATTTT. Translated: CASSLPGPYQPQHF.

The genes are TRBV6-6 and TRBJ1-6; D call uncertain. From germline, CDR1 is MNHNY and CDR2 SVGAGI (reference sequence). The CDR3 is made up of 14 amino acids. The V end lost 2 bases, the J end lost 7 bases, and 9 bases lay between the germline ends. The CDR3: CASSYGGYNSPLHF. In DNA form, the CDR3 reads TGTGCCAGCAGTTACGGAGGCTACAATTCACCCCTCCACTTT.

This chain links TRBV19 with TRBJ1-1; D gene uncertain. Trimming removed 5 bases at V and 4 bases at J, with 14 bases between. The CDR3 sequence is 14 residues long. The germline V gene encodes CDR1 LNHDA and CDR2 SQIVND (reference sequence). CDR3 region: CASSPELWGTEAFF. CDR3 DNA sequence: TGTGCCAGTAGTCCTGAGCTTTGGGGCACTGAAGCTTTCTTT.

V is TRBV18 and J is TRBJ2-4; 9 nucleotides line up with TRBD1. The CDR3 is 14 residues long. Germline V lookup: CDR1 KGHSH, CDR2 LQKENI. Trimming cost V 4 bases and J 12 bases; bases outside gene matches: 10. CDR3 nucleotide sequence: TGTGCCAGCTCACGACCGGGACAGGGAGGAGGTCAGTACTTC. Translating gives CASSRPGQGGGQYF.

This rearrangement joins TRBV4-1 to TRBJ1-5; D not resolved. V was cut by 4 bases and J by 0 bases, with 7 bases left in between. The CDR3 has 14 residues. Germline CDR1 reads MGHRA; CDR2 reads YSYEKL. The CDR3 sequence: CASSLEGSNQPQHF. The CDR3 DNA reads as TGCGCCAGCAGCCTTGAAGGTAGCAATCAGCCCCAGCATTTT.

The CDR3 spells CASTRQTNTEAFF. The DNA of the CDR3 is TGTGCCAGCACCCGACAGACGAACACTGAAGCTTTCTTT. This chain connects TRBV28 to TRBJ1-1; the D gene is possibly TRBD1 (5 bases). CDR1 and CDR2 (germline): MDHEN, SYDVKM. The CDR3 runs to 13 residues. Trimming removed 7 bases at V and 1 base at J, with 10 bases between.

The rearrangement links TRBV9 to TRBJ2-1, with TRBD2 identical over 8 bases. Looked up from germline, CDR1 is SGDLS and CDR2 is YYNGEE. The CDR3 is 16 residues long. The junction had 9 bases not matched to a gene; V was cut back by 1 base and J by 6 bases. The CDR3 DNA reads as TGTGCCAGCAGCGTACCCAATCCCGGGGGGGGCAATGAGCAGTTCTTC. Translation gives CASSVPNPGGGNEQFF.

The chain combines TRBV6-4 with TRBJ2-2; 10 positions match TRBD2. CDR3 length: 15 residues. V lost 5 bases and J lost 7; bases outside the gene matches: 7. CDR1 and CDR2 (germline): MRHNA, SNTAGT. The CDR3 DNA reads as TGTGCCAGCAGTAAGCGGGAGGGCCGTAACGGGGAGCTGTTTTTT. Translation: CASSKREGRNGELFF.

The chain uses TRBV13 and TRBJ1-2; 8 bases map to TRBD1. The length of the CDR3 is 16 residues. Looked up from germline, CDR1 is PRHDT and CDR2 is FYEKMQ (reference sequence). The ends lost 3 bases at V and 6 bases at J; junction bases unmatched: 12. CDR3 coding DNA: TGTGCCAGCAGCTTGGCTGGGGCAGGGGGCGATGATGGCTACACCTTC. This sequence encodes CASSLAGAGGDDGYTF.